The T cell receptor beta chain under discussion was sequenced for a study of blood T cell repertoires in COVID-19. About the study: The United States, Italy and Spain provided the acute and convalescent COVID-19 samples. PBMCs, B-cell-depleted T cells, or T cells were the source of the cDNA or gDNA that made up the material.

CDR1 is SGHRS, CDR2 YFSETQ, per germline. V lost 4 bases and J lost 4; bases outside the gene matches: 3. This CDR3 comprises 13 residues. Original processing notes: It was from reference gene primer amplification that nucleated cell counts were estimated. Generated by immunoSEQ multiplex PCR, the TCRdb table keeps only in-frame clones and is missing some. V, J and clone size are those of that table, while D and trimming were read from the DNA. The data contain some 240,000 clones, 84% of them seen just once; the ten biggest clones take up roughly a tenth. Sequenced sample: peripheral blood. The receptor was derived from a man aged 50 or older with active or convalescent COVID-19. This sequence joins TRBV5-1 and TRBJ2-3, with 7 bases aligning to TRBD1. CDR3 in amino acids: CASSPQGADTQYF. The CDR3 DNA reads as TGCGCCAGCAGCCCTCAGGGGGCAGATACGCAGTATTTT.